The 8 T cell receptor beta chains in this list originate from one sample, sequenced in a study of Graves' ophthalmopathy and Graves' hyperthyroidism. Amplification targeted the TCR beta CDR3 regions, with RNA transcripts as the source material. Second-round multiplex PCR came after a first-round RT-PCR that employed HTBI primers. TCRdb re-called the multiplex PCR reads through MiXCR, storing one row per CDR3 protein. This table holds 660,000 or so distinct CDR3 sequences, about 38% found once. The sequencing input was peripheral blood. The receptors originated from an adult man with Graves' ophthalmopathy.

This clonotype has ten or more counts. The V and J genes are TRBV5-1 and TRBJ2-6, with D tentatively TRBD1 (6 bases). The germline V gene encodes CDR1 SGHRS and CDR2 YFSETQ. This CDR3 contains 20 residues. V shed 4 bases and J shed 2 bases, with 25 bases lying between them. The CDR3 is CASSQYSKTGLKAGANVLTF. In DNA, the CDR3 is TGCGCCAGCAGCCAGTATTCAAAGACAGGCCTCAAAGCTGGGGCCAACGTCCTGACTTTC.

The chain combines TRBV15 with TRBJ1-2, with 9 bases that match TRBD1. CDR1 is LNHNV and CDR2 is YYDKDF in the germline V gene (reference sequence). The CDR3 length is 16 residues. The junction had 9 bases not matched to a gene; V was cut back by 3 bases and J by 4 bases. For the CDR3, the DNA is TGTGCCACCAGCAGCCAAGGGTGGGACAGGGTCTATGGCTACACCTTC. Translated: CATSSQGWDRVYGYTF.

In this sample, this clonotype turned up a few times. The V gene is TRBV20-1, the J gene TRBJ2-5, with 7 positions matching TRBD2. V was pared by 3 bases and J by 3 bases, with 10 bases of the junction left unmatched. CDR1 and CDR2 (germline): DFQATT, SNEGSKA (reference sequence). The CDR3 contains 15 residues. The chain's CDR3 is CSASRLADPEETQYF. The CDR3 coding sequence is TGCAGTGCTAGTCGGCTAGCGGATCCGGAAGAGACCCAGTACTTC.

A few counts support this clonotype. This rearrangement joins TRBV24-1 to TRBJ2-2; the D is unclear. V gave up 1 base and J gave up 2 bases, with 10 bases separating them. Germline loops: CDR1 KGHDR, CDR2 SFDVKD. The CDR3 is made up of 16 amino acids. In nucleotides, the CDR3 is TGTGCCACCAGTGATTTAGTTGCTGATAACACCGGGGAGCTGTTTTTT. Translating it yields CATSDLVADNTGELFF.

This clonotype has more than one count but fewer than ten. This chain links TRBV19 with TRBJ2-7, with 10 nucleotides matching TRBD2. From germline, CDR1 is LNHDA and CDR2 SQIVND (reference sequence). V shed 1 base, J shed 4 bases, and the junction held 4 bases outside the gene matches. The CDR3 has 15 amino acids. The CDR3 DNA reads TGTGCCAGTAGTATAGGTAGGACTAGCGGTTACGAGCAGTACTTC. Its translation: CASSIGRTSGYEQYF.

This clonotype has at least ten counts. The chain joins TRBV24-1 to TRBJ2-5; D may be TRBD2 (6 bases). The germline V and J ends were trimmed by 3 bases and 4 bases, with 14 bases remaining between them. The CDR3 contains 15 residues. Germline CDR1 is KGHDR and CDR2 is SFDVKD. Written as DNA, the CDR3 is TGTGCCACCAGTGATGACTCAGAGGGAGGAGAGACCCAGTACTTC. It specifies CATSDDSEGGETQYF.

V and J are TRBV7-3 and TRBJ2-3, with TRBD2 identical over 7 bases. CDR1 is SGHTA and CDR2 is FQGTGA in the germline V gene. V shed 0 bases, J shed 0 bases, and the junction held 9 bases outside the gene matches. This CDR3 has 18 residues. The CDR3 DNA reads TGTGCCAGCAGCTTAACGAGGGCTAGCGGTAAAAGCACAGATACGCAGTATTTT. Its translation is CASSLTRASGKSTDTQYF.

This clonotype was recorded many times. V gene TRBV2 combines with J gene TRBJ2-7, with a weak D call TRBD1 (6 bases). Germline CDR1 is SNHLY and CDR2 is FYNNEI. This CDR3 has 14 amino acids. Trimming shortened V by 3 bases and J by 7 bases, and 16 bases separated the two germline ends. This chain's CDR3 is CASSEGRGYEEQYF. CDR3 in DNA: TGTGCCAGCAGTGAGGGCAGGGGATATGAGGAGCAGTACTTC.